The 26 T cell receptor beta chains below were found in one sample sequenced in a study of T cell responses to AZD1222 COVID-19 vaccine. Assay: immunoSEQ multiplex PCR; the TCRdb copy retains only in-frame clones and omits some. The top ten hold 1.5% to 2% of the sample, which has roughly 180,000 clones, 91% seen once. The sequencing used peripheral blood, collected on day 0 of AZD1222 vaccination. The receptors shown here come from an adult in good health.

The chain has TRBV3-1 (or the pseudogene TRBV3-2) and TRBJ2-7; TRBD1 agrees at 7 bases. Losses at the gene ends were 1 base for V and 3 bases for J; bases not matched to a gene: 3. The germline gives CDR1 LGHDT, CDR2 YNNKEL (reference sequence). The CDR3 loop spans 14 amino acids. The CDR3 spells CASSQAAGGYEQYF. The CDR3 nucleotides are TGTGCCAGCAGCCAAGCAGCAGGGGGCTACGAGCAGTACTTC.

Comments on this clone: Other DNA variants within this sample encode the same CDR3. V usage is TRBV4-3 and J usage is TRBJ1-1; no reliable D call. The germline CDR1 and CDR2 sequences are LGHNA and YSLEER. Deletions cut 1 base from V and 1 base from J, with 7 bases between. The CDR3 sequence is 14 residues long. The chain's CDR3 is CASSQVAGNTEAFF. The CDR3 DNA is TGCGCCAGCAGCCAAGTCGCGGGGAACACTGAAGCTTTCTTT.

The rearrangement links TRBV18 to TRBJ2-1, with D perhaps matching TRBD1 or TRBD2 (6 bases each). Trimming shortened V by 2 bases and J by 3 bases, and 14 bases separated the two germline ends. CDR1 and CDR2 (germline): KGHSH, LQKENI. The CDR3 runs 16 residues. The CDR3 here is CASSPVEGEGYNEQFF. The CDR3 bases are TGTGCCAGCTCACCAGTGGAGGGGGAAGGCTACAATGAGCAGTTCTTC.

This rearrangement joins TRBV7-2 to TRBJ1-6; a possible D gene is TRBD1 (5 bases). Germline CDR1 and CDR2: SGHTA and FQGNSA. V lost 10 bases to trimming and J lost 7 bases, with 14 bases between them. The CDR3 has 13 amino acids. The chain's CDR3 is CATRQSTNSPLHF. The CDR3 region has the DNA TGTGCCACCAGACAGTCAACGAATTCACCCCTCCACTTT.

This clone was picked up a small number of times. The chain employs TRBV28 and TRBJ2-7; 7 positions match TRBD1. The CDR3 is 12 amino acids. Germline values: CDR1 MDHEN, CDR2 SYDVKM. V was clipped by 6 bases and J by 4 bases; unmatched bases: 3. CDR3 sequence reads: CASRRQGYEQYF. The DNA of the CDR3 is TGTGCCAGCAGGAGACAGGGTTACGAGCAGTACTTC.

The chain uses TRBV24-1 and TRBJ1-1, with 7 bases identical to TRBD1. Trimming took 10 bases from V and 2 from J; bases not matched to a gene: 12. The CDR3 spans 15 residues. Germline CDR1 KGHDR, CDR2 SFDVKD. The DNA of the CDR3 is TGTGCCACTAGCGTCAGACAGGGTCTTAACACTGAAGCTTTCTTT. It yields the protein CATSVRQGLNTEAFF.

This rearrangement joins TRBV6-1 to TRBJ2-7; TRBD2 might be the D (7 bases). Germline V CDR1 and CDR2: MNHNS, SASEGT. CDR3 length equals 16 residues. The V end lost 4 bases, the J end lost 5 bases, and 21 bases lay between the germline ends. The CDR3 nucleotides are TGTGCCAGCAGTGTCCGTCGGACAGCGGGAATCGACGAGCAGTACTTC. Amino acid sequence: CASSVRRTAGIDEQYF.

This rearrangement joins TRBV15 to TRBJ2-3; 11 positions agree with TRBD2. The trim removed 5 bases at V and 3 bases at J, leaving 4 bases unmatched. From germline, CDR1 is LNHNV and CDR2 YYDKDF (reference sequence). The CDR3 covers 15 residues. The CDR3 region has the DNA TGTGCCACCAGCTCCCGGACTAGCGGGACAGATACGCAGTATTTT. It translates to CATSSRTSGTDTQYF.

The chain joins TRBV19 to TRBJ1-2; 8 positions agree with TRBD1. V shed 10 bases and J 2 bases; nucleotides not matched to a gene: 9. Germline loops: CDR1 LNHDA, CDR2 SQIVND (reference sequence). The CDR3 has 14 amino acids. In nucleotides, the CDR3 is TGTGCCACCGCGGACAGGGTCTTAAACTATGGCTACACCTTC. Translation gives CATADRVLNYGYTF. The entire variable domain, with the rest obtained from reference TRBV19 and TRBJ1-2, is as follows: DGGITQSPKYLFRKEGQNVTLSCEQNLNHDAMYWYRQDPGQGLRLIYYSQIVNDFQKGDIAEGYSVSREKKESFPLTVTSAQKNPTAFYLCATADRVLNYGYTFGSGTRLTVV.

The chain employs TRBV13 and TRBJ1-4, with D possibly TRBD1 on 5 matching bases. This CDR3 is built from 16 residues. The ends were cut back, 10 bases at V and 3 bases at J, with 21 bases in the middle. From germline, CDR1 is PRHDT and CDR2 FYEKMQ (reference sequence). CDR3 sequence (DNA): TGTGCCACCAGACCAGCGGGGGGGTTCGCTAATGAAAAACTGTTTTTT. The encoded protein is CATRPAGGFANEKLFF.

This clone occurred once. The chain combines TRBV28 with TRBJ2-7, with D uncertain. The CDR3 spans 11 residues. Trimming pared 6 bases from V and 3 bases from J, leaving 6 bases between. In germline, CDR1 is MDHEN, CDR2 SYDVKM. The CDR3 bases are TGTGCCAGCAGGATTGACTACGAGCAGTACTTC. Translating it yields CASRIDYEQYF.

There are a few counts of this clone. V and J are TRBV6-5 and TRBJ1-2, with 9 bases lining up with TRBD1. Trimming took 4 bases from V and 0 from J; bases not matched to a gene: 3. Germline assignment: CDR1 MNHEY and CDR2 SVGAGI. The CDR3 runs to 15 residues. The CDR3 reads CASSFWTGANYGYTF. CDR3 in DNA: TGTGCCAGCAGTTTCTGGACAGGGGCTAACTATGGCTACACCTTC.

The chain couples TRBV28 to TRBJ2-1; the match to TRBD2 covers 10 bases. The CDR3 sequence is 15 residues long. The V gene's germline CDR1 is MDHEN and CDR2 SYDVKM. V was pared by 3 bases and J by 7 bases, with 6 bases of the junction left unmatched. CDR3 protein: CASSFLAGDGNEQFF. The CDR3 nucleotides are TGTGCCAGCAGTTTCCTAGCGGGAGATGGGAATGAGCAGTTCTTC.

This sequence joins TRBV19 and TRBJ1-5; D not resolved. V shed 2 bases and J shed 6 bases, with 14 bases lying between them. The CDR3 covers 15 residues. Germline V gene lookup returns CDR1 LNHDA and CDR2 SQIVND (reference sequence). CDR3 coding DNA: TGTGCCAGTAGTATACCGACGGCCCGGGGTCAGCCCCAGCATTTT. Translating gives CASSIPTARGQPQHF.

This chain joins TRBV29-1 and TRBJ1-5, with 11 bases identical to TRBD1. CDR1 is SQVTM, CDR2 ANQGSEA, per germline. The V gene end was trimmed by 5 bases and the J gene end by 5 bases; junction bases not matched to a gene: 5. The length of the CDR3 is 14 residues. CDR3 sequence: CSVTGQGVDQPQHF. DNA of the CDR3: TGCAGCGTTACGGGACAGGGGGTCGATCAGCCCCAGCATTTT. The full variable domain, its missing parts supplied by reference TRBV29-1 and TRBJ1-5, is SAVISQKPSRDICQRGTSLTIQCQVDSQVTMMFWYRQQPGQSLTLIATANQGSEATYESGFVIDKFPISRPNLTFSTLTVSNMSPEDSSIYLCSVTGQGVDQPQHFGDGTRLSIL.

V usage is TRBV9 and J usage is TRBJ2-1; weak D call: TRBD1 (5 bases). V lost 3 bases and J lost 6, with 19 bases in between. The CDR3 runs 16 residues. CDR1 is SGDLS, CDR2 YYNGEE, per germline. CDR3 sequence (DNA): TGTGCCAGCAGCGCACCTCGTCGCAGACAGAGCAATGAGCAGTTCTTC. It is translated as CASSAPRRRQSNEQFF. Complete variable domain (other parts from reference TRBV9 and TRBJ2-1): DSGVTQTPKHLITATGQRVTLRCSPRSGDLSVYWYQQSLDQGLQFLIQYYNGEERAKGNILERFSAQQFPDLHSELNLSSLELGDSALYFCASSAPRRRQSNEQFFGPGTRLTVL.

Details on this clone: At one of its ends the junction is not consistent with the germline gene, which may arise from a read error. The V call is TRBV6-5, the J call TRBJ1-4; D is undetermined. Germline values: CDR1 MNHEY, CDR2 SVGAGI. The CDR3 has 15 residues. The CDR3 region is CASIADLLTNKKLFF. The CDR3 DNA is TGTGCCAGCATTGCTGATCTTTTAACTAATAAAAAACTGTTTTTT.

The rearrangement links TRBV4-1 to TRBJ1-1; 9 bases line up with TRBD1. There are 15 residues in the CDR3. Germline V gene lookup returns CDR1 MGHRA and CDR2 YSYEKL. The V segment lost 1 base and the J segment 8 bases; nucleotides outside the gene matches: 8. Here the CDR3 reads CASSQVTLGQGEAFF. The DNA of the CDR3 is TGCGCCAGCAGCCAAGTAACTTTGGGACAGGGCGAAGCTTTCTTT.

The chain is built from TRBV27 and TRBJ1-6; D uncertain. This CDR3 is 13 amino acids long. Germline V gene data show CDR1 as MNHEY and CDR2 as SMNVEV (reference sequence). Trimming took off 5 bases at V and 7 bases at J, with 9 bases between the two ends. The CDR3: CASSLGHNSPLHF. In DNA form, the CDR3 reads TGTGCCAGCAGTCTTGGGCACAATTCACCCCTCCACTTT.

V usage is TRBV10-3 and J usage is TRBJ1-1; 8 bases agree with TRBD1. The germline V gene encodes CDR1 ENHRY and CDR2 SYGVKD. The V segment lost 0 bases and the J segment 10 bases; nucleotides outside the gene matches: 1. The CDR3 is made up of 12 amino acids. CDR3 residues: CAISESTGGAFF. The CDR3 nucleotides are TGTGCCATCAGTGAGTCAACAGGGGGAGCTTTCTTT.

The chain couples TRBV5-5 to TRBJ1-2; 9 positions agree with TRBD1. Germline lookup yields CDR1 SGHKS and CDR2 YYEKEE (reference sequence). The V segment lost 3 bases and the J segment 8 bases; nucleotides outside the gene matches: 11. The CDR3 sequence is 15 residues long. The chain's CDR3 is CASSSGQGSIWGYTF. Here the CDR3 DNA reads TGTGCCAGCAGCTCGGGACAGGGCTCTATCTGGGGCTACACCTTC.

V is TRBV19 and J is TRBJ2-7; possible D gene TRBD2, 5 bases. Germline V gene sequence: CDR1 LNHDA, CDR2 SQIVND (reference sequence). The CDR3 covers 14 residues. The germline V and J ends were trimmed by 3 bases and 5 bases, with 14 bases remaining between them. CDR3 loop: CASSMLTPGNEQYF. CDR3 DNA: TGTGCCAGTAGTATGTTAACTCCGGGAAACGAGCAGTACTTC.

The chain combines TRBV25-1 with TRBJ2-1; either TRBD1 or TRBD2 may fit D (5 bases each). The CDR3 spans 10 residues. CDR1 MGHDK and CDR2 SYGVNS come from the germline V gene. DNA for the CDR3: TGTGCAACTTCGAGGGGTGAGCAGTTCTTC. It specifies CATSRGEQFF.

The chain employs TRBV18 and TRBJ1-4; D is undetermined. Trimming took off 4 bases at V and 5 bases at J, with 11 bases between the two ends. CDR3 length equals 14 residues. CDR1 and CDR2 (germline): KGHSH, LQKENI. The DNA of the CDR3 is TGTGCCAGCTCACTCCGGGGAGTGAATGAAAAACTGTTTTTT. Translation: CASSLRGVNEKLFF.

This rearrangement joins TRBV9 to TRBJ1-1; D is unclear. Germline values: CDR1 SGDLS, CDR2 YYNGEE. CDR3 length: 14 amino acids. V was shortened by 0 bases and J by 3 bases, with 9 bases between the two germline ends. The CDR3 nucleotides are TGTGCCAGCAGCGTAGCGGCGGCTGACACTGAAGCTTTCTTT. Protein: CASSVAAADTEAFF.

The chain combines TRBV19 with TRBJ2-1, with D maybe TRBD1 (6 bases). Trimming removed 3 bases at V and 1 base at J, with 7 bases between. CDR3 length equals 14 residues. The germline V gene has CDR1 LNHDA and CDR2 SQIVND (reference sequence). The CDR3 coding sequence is TGTGCCAGTAGTATCCAGGGGTCCTACAATGAGCAGTTCTTC. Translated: CASSIQGSYNEQFF. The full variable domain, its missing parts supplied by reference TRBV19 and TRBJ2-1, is DGGITQSPKYLFRKEGQNVTLSCEQNLNHDAMYWYRQDPGQGLRLIYYSQIVNDFQKGDIAEGYSVSREKKESFPLTVTSAQKNPTAFYLCASSIQGSYNEQFFGPGTRLTVL.